This T cell receptor beta chain derives from a study of blood T cell repertoires in COVID-19. TCRdb's table, derived via immunoSEQ multiplex PCR, lists solely in-frame clones and lacks some. The sample carries some 210,000 clones, around 84% recorded once. This CDR3 comprises 12 residues. Per the germline V gene, CDR1 is MDHEN and CDR2 is SYDVKM. V gave up 3 bases and J gave up 8 bases, with 10 bases separating them. Material for sequencing was peripheral blood. The J gene is TRBJ1-2, the V gene TRBV28; tentatively, D is TRBD1 (5 bases). The sequence derives from a human donor in a cohort sampled during active COVID-19. The CDR3 spells CASSFKGKGYTF. As DNA, the CDR3 is TGTGCCAGCAGTTTTAAGGGGAAGGGCTACACCTTC.